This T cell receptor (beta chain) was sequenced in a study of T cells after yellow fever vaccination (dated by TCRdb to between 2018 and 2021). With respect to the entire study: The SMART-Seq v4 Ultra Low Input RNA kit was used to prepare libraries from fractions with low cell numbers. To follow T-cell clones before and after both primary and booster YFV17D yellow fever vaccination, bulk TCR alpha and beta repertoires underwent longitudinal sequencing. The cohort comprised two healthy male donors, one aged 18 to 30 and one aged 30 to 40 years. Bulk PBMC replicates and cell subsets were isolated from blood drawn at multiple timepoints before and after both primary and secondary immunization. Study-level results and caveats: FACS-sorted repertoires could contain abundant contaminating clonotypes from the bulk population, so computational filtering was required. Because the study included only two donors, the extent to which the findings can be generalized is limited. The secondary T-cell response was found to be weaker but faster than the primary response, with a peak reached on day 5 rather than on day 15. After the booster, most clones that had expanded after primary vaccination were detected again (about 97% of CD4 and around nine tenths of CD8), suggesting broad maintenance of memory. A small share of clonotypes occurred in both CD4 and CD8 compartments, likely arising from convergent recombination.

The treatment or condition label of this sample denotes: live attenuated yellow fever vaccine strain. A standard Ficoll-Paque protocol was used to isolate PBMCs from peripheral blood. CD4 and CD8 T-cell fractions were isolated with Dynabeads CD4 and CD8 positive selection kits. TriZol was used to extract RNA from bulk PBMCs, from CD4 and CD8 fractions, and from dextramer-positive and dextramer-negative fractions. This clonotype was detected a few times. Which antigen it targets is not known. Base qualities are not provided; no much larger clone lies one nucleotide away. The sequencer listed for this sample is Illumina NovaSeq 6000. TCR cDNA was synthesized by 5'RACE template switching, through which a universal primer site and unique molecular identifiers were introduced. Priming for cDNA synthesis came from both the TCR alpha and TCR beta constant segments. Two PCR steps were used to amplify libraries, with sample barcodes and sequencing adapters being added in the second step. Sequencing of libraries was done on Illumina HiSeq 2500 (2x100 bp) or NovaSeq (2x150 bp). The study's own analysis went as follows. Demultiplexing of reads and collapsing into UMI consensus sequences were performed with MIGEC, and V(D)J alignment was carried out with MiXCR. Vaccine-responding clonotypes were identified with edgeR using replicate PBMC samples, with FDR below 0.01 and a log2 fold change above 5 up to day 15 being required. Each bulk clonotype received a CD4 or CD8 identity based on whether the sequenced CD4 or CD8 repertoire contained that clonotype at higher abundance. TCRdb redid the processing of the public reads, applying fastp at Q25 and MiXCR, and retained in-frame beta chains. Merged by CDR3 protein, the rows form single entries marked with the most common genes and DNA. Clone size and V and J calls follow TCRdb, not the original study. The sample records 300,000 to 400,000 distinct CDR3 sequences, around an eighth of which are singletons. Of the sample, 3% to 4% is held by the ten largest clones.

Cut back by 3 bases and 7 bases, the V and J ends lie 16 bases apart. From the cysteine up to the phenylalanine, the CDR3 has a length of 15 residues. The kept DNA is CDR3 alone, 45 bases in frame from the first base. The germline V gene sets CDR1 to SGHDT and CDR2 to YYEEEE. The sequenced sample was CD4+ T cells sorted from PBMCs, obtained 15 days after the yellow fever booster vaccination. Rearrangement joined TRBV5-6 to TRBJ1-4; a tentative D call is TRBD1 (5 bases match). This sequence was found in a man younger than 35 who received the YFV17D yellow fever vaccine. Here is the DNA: TGTGCCAGCAGCTACCGTAGGGGAGGGGTTGAAAAACTGTTTTTT. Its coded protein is CASSYRRGGVEKLFF.